This TCR beta chain was documented in a study of OX40 agonist ivuxolimab in advanced cancers. Whole-study context: Patients receiving dose escalation had hepatocellular carcinoma, melanoma, renal cell or head and neck cancer. Findings and limits, study-wide: In a subset of nonresponders, normalized T-cell clonal expansion was also low. More expanded clones were found, on average, in CD8+ than in CD4+ T cells.

On this clone: Its antigen is not identified.

This table comes from immunoSEQ multiplex PCR, and its TCRdb copy is limited to in-frame clones, with some not included. The sample gives some 60,000 clones, 80% to 95% of which show up once; around a sixth is in the top ten. The source material was CD4+ or CD8+ T cells sorted from blood, sampled in a trial of the OX40 agonist ivuxolimab. The TCR was taken from an adult with an advanced solid tumor such as melanoma, head and neck, liver or kidney cancer.

For the CDR3, the DNA is TGTGCCAGCAGCTTACCGGTCACTCTAGGCTATGGCTACACCTTC. Amino acid sequence: CASSLPVTLGYGYTF. The rearrangement uses TRBV7-9 and TRBJ1-2; D is uncertain. The germline V gene encodes CDR1 SEHNR and CDR2 FQNEAQ (reference sequence). Between the trimmed V and J ends, which lost 2 bases and 4 bases, there was a span of 14 bases. This CDR3 is built from 15 residues.